The T cell receptor beta chain under discussion was sequenced for a study of T cells in Graves' hyperthyroidism and ophthalmopathy. On the study more broadly: Blood from the periphery was taken at initial diagnosis, before any treatment.

Newly diagnosed hyperthyroidism patients aged 18 to 65 years had disease lasting under 2 months. Investigators excluded patients with uncontrolled infection, other autoimmune disease, pregnancy or lactation. Each diagnosis was grounded in clinical symptoms, serum thyroxine and TRAb, thyroid ultrasound, and orbital computed tomography. V trimming: 5 bases; J trimming: 3 bases; junction bases outside the gene matches: 6. Germline values: CDR1 LNHNV, CDR2 YYDKDF (reference sequence). This CDR3 contains 15 residues. TCR beta CDR3 sequences were amplified from RNA transcripts. TCR CDR3 underwent first-round RT-PCR with the HTBI primer set. In TCRdb, the multiplex PCR reads were re-called with MiXCR into one record per CDR3 protein. The table includes some 600,000 distinct CDR3 sequences, over 11% detected once.

Sequences were obtained from blood. This TCR was sampled from a woman in her twenties or thirties with Graves' hyperthyroidism that later progressed to Graves' ophthalmopathy. The chain has TRBV15 and TRBJ2-7; 11 nucleotides line up with TRBD2. The DNA for the CDR3 is TGTGCCACCAGCGTTCGACTAGCGGGAAACTACGAGCAGTACTTC. Translated: CATSVRLAGNYEQYF.